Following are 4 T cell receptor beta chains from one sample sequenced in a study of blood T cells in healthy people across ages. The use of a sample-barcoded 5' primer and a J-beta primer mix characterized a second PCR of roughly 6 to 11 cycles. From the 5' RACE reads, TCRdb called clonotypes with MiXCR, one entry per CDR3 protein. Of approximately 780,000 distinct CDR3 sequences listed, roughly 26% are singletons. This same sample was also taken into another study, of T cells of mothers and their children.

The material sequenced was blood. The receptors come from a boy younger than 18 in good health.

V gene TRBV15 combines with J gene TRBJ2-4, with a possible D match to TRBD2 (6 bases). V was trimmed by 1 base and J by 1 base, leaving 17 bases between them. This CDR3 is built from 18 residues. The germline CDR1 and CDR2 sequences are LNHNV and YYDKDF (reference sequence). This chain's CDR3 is CATSRGRGGPLAKNIQYF. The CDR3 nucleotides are TGTGCCACCAGCAGAGGCCGGGGAGGACCCCTTGCCAAAAACATTCAGTACTTC. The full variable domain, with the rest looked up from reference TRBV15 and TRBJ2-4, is DAMVIQNPRYQVTQFGKPVTLSCSQTLNHNVMYWYQQKSSQAPKLLFHYYDKDFNNEADTPDNFQSRRPNTSFCFLDIRSPGLGDTAMYLCATSRGRGGPLAKNIQYFGAGTRLSVL.

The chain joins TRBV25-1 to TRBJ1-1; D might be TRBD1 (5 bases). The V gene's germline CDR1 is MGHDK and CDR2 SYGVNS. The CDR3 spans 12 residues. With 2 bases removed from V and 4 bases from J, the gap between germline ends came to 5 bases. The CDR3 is CASSEQGTEAFF. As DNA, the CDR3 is TGTGCCAGCAGTGAACAGGGCACTGAAGCTTTCTTT.

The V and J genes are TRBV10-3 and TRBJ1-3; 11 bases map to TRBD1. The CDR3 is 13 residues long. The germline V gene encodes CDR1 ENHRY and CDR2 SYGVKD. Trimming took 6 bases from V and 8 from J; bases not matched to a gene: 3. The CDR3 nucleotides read TGTGCCATCAGCCCGGGACAGGGGGACACCATATATTTT. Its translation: CAISPGQGDTIYF.

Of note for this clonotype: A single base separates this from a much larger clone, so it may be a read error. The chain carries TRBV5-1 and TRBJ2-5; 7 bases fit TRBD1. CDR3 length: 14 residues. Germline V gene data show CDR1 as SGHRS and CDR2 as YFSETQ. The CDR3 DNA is TGCCCCAGCAGCTTCGGGACAGCAAAAGAGACCCAGTACTTC. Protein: CPSSFGTAKETQYF.